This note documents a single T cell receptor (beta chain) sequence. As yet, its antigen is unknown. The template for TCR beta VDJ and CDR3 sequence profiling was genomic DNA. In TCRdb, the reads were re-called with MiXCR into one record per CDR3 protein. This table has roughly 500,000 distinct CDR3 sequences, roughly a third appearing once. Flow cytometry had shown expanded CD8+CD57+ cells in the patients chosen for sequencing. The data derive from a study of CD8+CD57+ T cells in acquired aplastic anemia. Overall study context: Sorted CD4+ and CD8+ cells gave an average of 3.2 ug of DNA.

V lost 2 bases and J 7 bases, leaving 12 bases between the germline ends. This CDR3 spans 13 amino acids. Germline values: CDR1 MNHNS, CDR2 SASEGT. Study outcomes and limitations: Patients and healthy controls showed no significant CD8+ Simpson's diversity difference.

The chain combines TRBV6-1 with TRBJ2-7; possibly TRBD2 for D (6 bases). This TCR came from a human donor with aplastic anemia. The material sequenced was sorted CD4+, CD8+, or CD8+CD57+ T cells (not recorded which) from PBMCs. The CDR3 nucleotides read TGTGCCAGCAGTGAAAGGGGTCGGGGGGAGCAGTACTTC. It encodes CASSERGRGEQYF.